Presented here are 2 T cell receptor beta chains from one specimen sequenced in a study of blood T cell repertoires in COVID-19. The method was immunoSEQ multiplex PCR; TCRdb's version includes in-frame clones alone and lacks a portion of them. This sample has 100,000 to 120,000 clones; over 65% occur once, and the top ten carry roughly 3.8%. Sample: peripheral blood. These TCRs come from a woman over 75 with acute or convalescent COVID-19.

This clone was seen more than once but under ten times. The CDR3 DNA reads TGTGCCAGCAGCCTAGGGGGGGGAACTAATGAAAAACTGTTTTTT. Protein product: CASSLGGGTNEKLFF. The genes are TRBV5-4 and TRBJ1-4; tentative D call: TRBD1 (6 bases). The CDR3 loop spans 15 amino acids. Germline CDR1 reads SGHNT; CDR2 reads YYREEE (reference sequence). V was clipped by 4 bases and J by 1 base, with 11 bases between them.

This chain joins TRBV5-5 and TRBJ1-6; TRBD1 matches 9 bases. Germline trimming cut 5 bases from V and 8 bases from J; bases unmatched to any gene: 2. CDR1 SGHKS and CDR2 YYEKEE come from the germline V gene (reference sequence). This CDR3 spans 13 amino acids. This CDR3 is CASSWTGDSPLHF. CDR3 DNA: TGTGCCAGCAGTTGGACAGGGGATTCACCCCTCCACTTT.